Reported below is one TCR beta chain. Its specific antigen is unknown. Per-base quality was not reported, and no clone a single base away is much larger than it. The run used an Illumina NovaSeq 6000. TCR cDNA was synthesized by 5'RACE template switching, which introduced a universal primer site and unique molecular identifiers. Priming for cDNA synthesis came from both the TCR alpha and TCR beta constant segments. Library amplification involved two PCR steps, and the second step added sample barcodes and sequencing adapters. Sequencing of libraries was performed on Illumina HiSeq 2500 (2x100 bp) or NovaSeq (2x150 bp). The paper's data handling went like this. MIGEC was used to demultiplex reads and collapse the reads into UMI consensus sequences, and MiXCR was used for V(D)J alignment. Using edgeR on replicate PBMC samples, clonotypes were called vaccine-responding if FDR was below 0.01 and the log2 fold change was above 5 up to day 15. Bulk clonotypes were assigned CD4 or CD8 identity according to which sequenced CD4 or CD8 repertoire held them at higher abundance. TCRdb redid the processing of the public reads, applying fastp at Q25 and MiXCR, and retained in-frame beta chains. Rows merge per CDR3 protein into single entries with the most common DNA and genes. The V and J calls shown here were made by TCRdb, not taken from the authors' results. A total of hundreds of thousands of distinct CDR3 sequences appear in this sample, approximately 13% of them only once. The leading ten clones occupy roughly 3% of the sample.

The sample's treatment or condition label, decoded: live attenuated yellow fever vaccine strain. PBMCs were isolated from peripheral blood using a standard Ficoll-Paque protocol. Dynabeads CD4 and CD8 positive selection kits were used to isolate the CD4 and CD8 T-cell fractions. TriZol was used to extract RNA from bulk PBMCs, from CD4 and CD8 fractions, and from dextramer-positive and dextramer-negative fractions. The sample belongs to a study of T cells after yellow fever vaccination (dated by TCRdb to about 2019). Context from the whole study: Libraries from fractions with low cell numbers were prepared with the SMART-Seq v4 Ultra Low Input RNA kit. To track T-cell clones before and after primary and booster YFV17D yellow fever vaccination, bulk TCR alpha and beta repertoires were sequenced longitudinally. Two healthy male donors, one aged 18 to 30 and one aged 30 to 39 years, were included in the cohort. Blood was collected at multiple timepoints before and after primary and secondary immunization, and bulk PBMC replicates and cell subsets were isolated.

CDR1 and CDR2 are read off the germline V gene (reference sequence) as SGHNT and YYREEE. V and J are trimmed by 4 bases and 2 bases, and the gene matches miss 9 bases of the junction. Counted from cysteine to phenylalanine, this CDR3 has 18 amino acids. Just the 54-base CDR3 DNA is kept, in frame starting at base 1. Here is what the overall study found, with its caveats: After the booster, most clones that had expanded after primary vaccination were detected again (roughly 96% of CD4 and 88% of CD8), suggesting broad maintenance of memory. A small fraction of clonotypes showed up in both the CD4 and CD8 compartments, probably as a result of convergent recombination. Because only a couple of donors were included in the study, the extent to which the findings can be generalized is limited. The secondary T-cell response was found to be weaker but faster than the primary response, with a peak reached on day 5 rather than on day 15. Computational filtering was required because FACS-sorted repertoires could contain abundant contaminating clonotypes from the bulk population.

This sample comprised CD4+ T cells sorted from PBMCs, obtained 15 days after the yellow fever booster vaccination. The source of this sequence is a man aged 18 to 29 who received the YFV17D yellow fever vaccine. The chain joins TRBV5-4 to TRBJ2-3; TRBD2 agrees with 14 junctional bases. The DNA sequence is TGTGCCAGCAGCGCCGGACGGACTAGCGGGGGGTACACAGATACGCAGTATTTT. Its protein product is CASSAGRTSGGYTDTQYF.